The 19 T cell receptor beta chains in this list originate from one sample, sequenced in a study of Graves' ophthalmopathy and Graves' hyperthyroidism. TCR beta CDR3 regions were amplified from RNA transcripts. HTBI primers primed a first-round RT-PCR, and a second-round multiplex PCR followed. TCRdb recomputed calls from the multiplex PCR reads with MiXCR, one row per CDR3 protein. The table includes hundreds of thousands of distinct CDR3 sequences, about 44% detected once. Sequences were obtained from peripheral blood. The receptors stem from an adult man with Graves' ophthalmopathy.

This clonotype was seen only a few times. The CDR3 reads CASSPRSGDSYEQYF. The DNA for the CDR3 is TGTGCCAGCAGCCCTCGTAGCGGGGACTCCTACGAGCAGTACTTC. This sequence joins TRBV7-9 and TRBJ2-7, with TRBD2 matching over 8 bases. Germline assignment: CDR1 SEHNR and CDR2 FQNEAQ (reference sequence). V lost 5 bases to trimming and J lost 0 bases; unmatched junction nucleotides: 6. This CDR3 has 15 amino acids.

V and J are TRBV29-1 and TRBJ2-3; 8 bases map to TRBD2. The germline gives CDR1 SQVTM, CDR2 ANQGSEA. Trimming took 4 bases from V and 1 from J; bases not matched to a gene: 4. The CDR3 spans 14 residues. The CDR3 loop reads CSVVSREGTDTQYF. Written as DNA, the CDR3 is TGCAGCGTTGTATCGCGGGAGGGCACAGATACGCAGTATTTT.

In this sample, this clonotype turned up a few times. The CDR3 loop is CSARDSVTDSNQPRRNEKLFF. The CDR3 bases are TGCAGTGCTAGAGATTCAGTTACAGATTCAAACCAGCCCCGGCGTAATGAAAAACTGTTTTTT. The V and J genes are TRBV20-1 and TRBJ1-4; D gene ambiguous. The V end was cut by 0 bases, the J end by 4 bases, with 30 bases between. CDR1 is DFQATT, CDR2 SNEGSKA, per germline (reference sequence). This CDR3 region has 21 residues.

This clonotype was counted at least ten times. The rearrangement links TRBV19 to TRBJ1-2; D gene ambiguous. The CDR3 is 13 residues long. Between the trimmed V and J ends, which lost 1 base and 4 bases, there was a span of 7 bases. The germline V gene has CDR1 LNHDA and CDR2 SQIVND (reference sequence). The CDR3 region is CASSIGAGYGYTF. In DNA form, the CDR3 reads TGTGCCAGTAGTATAGGGGCCGGCTATGGCTACACCTTC.

The chain couples TRBV6-1 to TRBJ1-2, with 7 bases lining up with TRBD1. This CDR3 comprises 13 residues. The germline gives CDR1 MNHNS, CDR2 SASEGT. V was pared by 6 bases and J by 6 bases, with 7 bases of the junction left unmatched. The CDR3 reads CASREDRSDGYTF. CDR3 coding DNA: TGTGCCAGCAGAGAGGACAGGTCGGATGGCTACACCTTC.

In this sample, this clonotype turned up a few times. The chain has TRBV4-2 and TRBJ2-7, with 11 bases that match TRBD2. The germline CDR1 and CDR2 sequences are LGHNA and YNFKEQ. V shed 6 bases, J shed 0 bases, and the junction held 4 bases outside the gene matches. The CDR3 covers 15 residues. The CDR3 here is CASRRLAGSSYEQYF. The CDR3 DNA reads TGTGCCAGCAGAAGACTAGCGGGGAGCTCCTACGAGCAGTACTTC.

This clonotype was picked up many times. V gene TRBV7-3 combines with J gene TRBJ1-6; weak D call: TRBD1 (5 bases). The germline V gene has CDR1 SGHTA and CDR2 FQGTGA. The CDR3 spans 15 residues. The V and J ends lost 1 base and 10 bases respectively, with 14 bases between them. The CDR3 protein is CASSLRPGTDSPLHF. DNA of the CDR3: TGTGCCAGCAGCTTAAGACCCGGGACGGACTCACCCCTCCACTTT.

The V call is TRBV15, the J call TRBJ1-2; maybe TRBD1 (5 bases). The CDR3 runs 16 residues. V was trimmed by 5 bases and J by 6 bases, leaving 22 bases between them. CDR1 LNHNV and CDR2 YYDKDF come from the germline V gene (reference sequence). CDR3 DNA sequence: TGTGCCACCAGCGGGGGACGGGTCCGTCGAGGGGATGGCTACACCTTC. Translation: CATSGGRVRRGDGYTF.

The rearrangement joins TRBV7-4 to TRBJ1-2, with 8 bases that match TRBD1. CDR1 is SGHVT and CDR2 is SQSDAQ in the germline V gene. CDR3 length: 15 amino acids. Trimming cost V 5 bases and J 5 bases; bases outside gene matches: 10. The CDR3 sequence: CASSVAGTGRYGYTF. CDR3 in DNA: TGTGCCAGCAGCGTCGCCGGGACAGGAAGGTATGGCTACACCTTC.

With respect to this clonotype: Lacking the conserved final phenylalanine or tryptophan, this CDR3 likely reflects a read error. V gene TRBV2 combines with J gene TRBJ2-3; no firm D call. This CDR3 contains 15 residues. Germline V lookup: CDR1 SNHLY, CDR2 FYNNEI. The CDR3 region is CASSETGSSTDTQYL. CDR3 in DNA: TGTGCCAGCAGTGAAACGGGCAGTTCAACAGATACACAGTATTTA.

Here the CDR3 DNA reads TGTGCCAGCAGCTTAGTCGGGACAGGGGGCATGTGGGAGACCCAGTACTTC. Translation gives CASSLVGTGGMWETQYF. The genes are TRBV11-2 and TRBJ2-7, with 12 bases lining up with TRBD1. The assigned J gene may be wrong: the sequence end matches TRBJ2-5 better. CDR1 SGHAT and CDR2 FQNNGV come from the germline V gene. The CDR3 totals 17 residues.

Regarding this clonotype: A read error may produce the germline difference seen at one junction end. The J gene is TRBJ2-6, the V gene TRBV5-1; TRBD2 matches at 7 bases. This CDR3 contains 18 residues. Germline V gene lookup returns CDR1 SGHRS and CDR2 YFSETQ. CDR3 sequence reads: CASSLYAGDSSGANVPTF. In DNA form, the CDR3 reads TGCGCCAGCAGCTTATACGCGGGAGATAGCTCTGGGGCCAACGTCCCGACTTTC.

CDR3 nucleotide sequence: TGTGCCAGCAGCGTGCGCAGCGGGGCCAACAATTCACCCCTCCACTTT. This translates into CASSVRSGANNSPLHF. The chain employs TRBV9 and TRBJ1-6; D is perhaps TRBD1 (5 bases). There are 16 residues in the CDR3. From germline, CDR1 is SGDLS and CDR2 YYNGEE. The germline V and J ends were trimmed by 2 bases and 7 bases, with 16 bases remaining between them. Full variable domain (outside the CDR3, taken from reference TRBV9 and TRBJ1-6): DSGVTQTPKHLITATGQRVTLRCSPRSGDLSVYWYQQSLDQGLQFLIQYYNGEERAKGNILERFSAQQFPDLHSELNLSSLELGDSALYFCASSVRSGANNSPLHFGNGTRLTVT.

This chain joins TRBV9 and TRBJ2-7; 8 nucleotides line up with TRBD2. The germline gives CDR1 SGDLS, CDR2 YYNGEE. V trimming: 5 bases; J trimming: 0 bases; junction bases outside the gene matches: 16. CDR3 length: 18 amino acids. Written as DNA, the CDR3 is TGTGCCAGCAGTTACTTACCCGGGACTAGTTCCGTCTCCTACGAGCAGTACTTC. Translating gives CASSYLPGTSSVSYEQYF.

With respect to this clonotype: One base away lies a much larger clone, so this may be a sequencing read error. V gene TRBV2 combines with J gene TRBJ2-7; D gene ambiguous. CDR3 length: 12 amino acids. Germline V gene sequence: CDR1 SNHLY, CDR2 FYNNEI. The CDR3 spells CAGSDGAYEQYF. CDR3 bases: TGTGCCGGCAGTGATGGGGCCTACGAGCAGTACTTC.

The table lists this clonotype with many counts. The chain uses TRBV20-1 and TRBJ2-5, with TRBD2 as a possible D gene (6 bases). Germline assignment: CDR1 DFQATT and CDR2 SNEGSKA (reference sequence). The CDR3 has 13 amino acids. V was cut by 3 bases and J by 4 bases, with 12 bases left in between. The CDR3 is CSARSGLPETQYF. The CDR3 DNA reads TGCAGTGCTAGGTCAGGACTACCAGAGACCCAGTACTTC.

This sequence joins TRBV25-1 and TRBJ1-4, with D perhaps TRBD1 (5 bases). This CDR3 contains 16 residues. CDR1 is MGHDK and CDR2 is SYGVNS in the germline V gene. The germline V and J ends were trimmed by 6 bases and 11 bases, with 25 bases remaining between them. The CDR3 DNA reads TGTGCCAGCAGCCAAGATCTTTCCGGCCCCGGGGGGAAACTGTTTTTT. This sequence encodes CASSQDLSGPGGKLFF.

The chain links TRBV20-1 to TRBJ1-1; 7 positions match TRBD1. The CDR3 is 14 amino acids. Looked up from germline, CDR1 is DFQATT and CDR2 is SNEGSKA (reference sequence). With 3 bases clipped from V and 4 bases from J, the junction kept 8 bases outside the gene matches. In DNA form, the CDR3 reads TGCAGTGCTAGGGACAGGATGCGCAGCACTGAAGCTTTCTTT. Translating it yields CSARDRMRSTEAFF.

The rearrangement links TRBV15 to TRBJ1-5; no clear D. Looked up from germline, CDR1 is LNHNV and CDR2 is YYDKDF (reference sequence). Trimming took off 1 base at V and 6 bases at J, with 7 bases between the two ends. The CDR3 extends over 13 amino acids. The CDR3 loop is CATSRGGGQPQHF. The CDR3 DNA reads as TGTGCCACCAGCAGAGGGGGAGGTCAGCCCCAGCATTTT.